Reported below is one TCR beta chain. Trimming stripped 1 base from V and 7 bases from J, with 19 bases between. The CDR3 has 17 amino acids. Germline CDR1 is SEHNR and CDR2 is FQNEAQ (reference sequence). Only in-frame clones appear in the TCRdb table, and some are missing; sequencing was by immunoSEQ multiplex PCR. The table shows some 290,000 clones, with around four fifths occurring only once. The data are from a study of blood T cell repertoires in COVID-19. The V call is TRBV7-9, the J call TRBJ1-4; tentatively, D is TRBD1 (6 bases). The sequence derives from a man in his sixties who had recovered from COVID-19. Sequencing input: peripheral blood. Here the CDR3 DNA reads TGTGCCAGCAGCTTAGAGGGGAGGGGGGTAAGGGTTGAAAAACTGTTTTTT. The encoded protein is CASSLEGRGVRVEKLFF.